This T cell receptor beta chain was identified in a study of OX40 agonist ivuxolimab in advanced cancers. V was clipped by 4 bases and J by 5 bases, with 12 bases between them. Germline loops: CDR1 MGHRA, CDR2 YSYEKL. The CDR3 runs 15 residues. Produced via immunoSEQ multiplex PCR; TCRdb's table is partial and in-frame only. The data show 50,000 to 65,000 clones, around 90% seen once. The clonotype was recovered from an adult with an advanced solid tumor such as melanoma, head and neck, liver or kidney cancer. The genes are TRBV4-1 and TRBJ1-6, with D uncertain. Sequenced here: CD4+ or CD8+ T cells sorted from blood, sampled in a trial of the OX40 agonist ivuxolimab. This chain's CDR3 is CASSLSRGDNSPLHF. The CDR3 nucleotides are TGCGCCAGCAGCCTATCCCGCGGGGATAATTCACCCCTCCACTTT.